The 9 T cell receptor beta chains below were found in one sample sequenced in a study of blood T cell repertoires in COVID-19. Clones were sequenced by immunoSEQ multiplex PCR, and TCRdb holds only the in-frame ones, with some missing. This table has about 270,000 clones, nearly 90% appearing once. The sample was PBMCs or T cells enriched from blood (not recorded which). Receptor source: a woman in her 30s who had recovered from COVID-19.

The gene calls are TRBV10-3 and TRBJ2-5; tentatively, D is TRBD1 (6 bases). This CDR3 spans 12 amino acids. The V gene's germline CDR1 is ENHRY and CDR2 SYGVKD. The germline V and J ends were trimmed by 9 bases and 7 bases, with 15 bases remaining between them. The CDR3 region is CAISRDTLTQYF. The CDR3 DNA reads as TGTGCCATTAGCCGGGACACTCTGACCCAGTACTTC.

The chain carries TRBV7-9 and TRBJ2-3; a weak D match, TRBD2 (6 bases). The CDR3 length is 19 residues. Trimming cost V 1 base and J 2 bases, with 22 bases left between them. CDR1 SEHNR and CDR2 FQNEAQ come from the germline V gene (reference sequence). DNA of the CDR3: TGTGCCAGCAGCTTAGATGGGGGGACCCTCTTAGCAAACACAGATACGCAGTATTTT. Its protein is CASSLDGGTLLANTDTQYF.

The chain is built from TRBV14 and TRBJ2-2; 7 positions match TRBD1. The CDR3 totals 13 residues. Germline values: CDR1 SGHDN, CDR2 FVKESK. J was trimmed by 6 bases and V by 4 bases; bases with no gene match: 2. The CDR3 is CASSRQGAGELFF. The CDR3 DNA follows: TGTGCCAGCAGCCGCCAGGGGGCCGGGGAGCTGTTTTTT.

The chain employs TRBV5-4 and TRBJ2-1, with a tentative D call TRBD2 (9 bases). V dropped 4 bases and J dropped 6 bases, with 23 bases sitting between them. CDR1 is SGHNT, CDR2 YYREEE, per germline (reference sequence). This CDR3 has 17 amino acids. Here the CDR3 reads CASSPPQGAGGPNEQFF. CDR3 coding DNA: TGTGCCAGCAGCCCGCCGCAGGGGGCGGGAGGGCCCAATGAGCAGTTCTTC.

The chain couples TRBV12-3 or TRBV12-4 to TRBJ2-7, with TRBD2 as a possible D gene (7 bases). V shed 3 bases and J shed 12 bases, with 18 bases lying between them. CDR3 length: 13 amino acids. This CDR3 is CASSFSGTSRGYF. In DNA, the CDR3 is TGTGCCAGCAGTTTCAGCGGGACAAGTCGGGGGTACTTC.

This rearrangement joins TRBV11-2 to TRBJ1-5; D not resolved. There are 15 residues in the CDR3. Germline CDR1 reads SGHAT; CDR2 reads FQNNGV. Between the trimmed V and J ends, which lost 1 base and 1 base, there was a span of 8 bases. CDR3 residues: CASSLAAGSNQPQHF. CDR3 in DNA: TGTGCCAGCAGCTTAGCCGCAGGAAGCAATCAGCCCCAGCATTTT.

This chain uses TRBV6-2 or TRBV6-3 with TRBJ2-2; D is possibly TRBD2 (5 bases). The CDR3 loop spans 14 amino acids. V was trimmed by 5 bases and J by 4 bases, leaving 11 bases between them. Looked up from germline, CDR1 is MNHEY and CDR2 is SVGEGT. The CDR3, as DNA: TGTGCCAGCAGTCTTAGCGTGACCACCGGGGAGCTGTTTTTT. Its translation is CASSLSVTTGELFF.

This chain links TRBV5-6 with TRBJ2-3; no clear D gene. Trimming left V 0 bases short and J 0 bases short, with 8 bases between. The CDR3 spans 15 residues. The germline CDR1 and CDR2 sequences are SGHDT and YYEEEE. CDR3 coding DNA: TGTGCCAGCAGCTTGGACTCTCCTAGCACAGATACGCAGTATTTT. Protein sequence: CASSLDSPSTDTQYF.

Here the CDR3 reads CASSFTRGTARFPTYGYTF. CDR3 DNA: TGTGCCAGCAGCTTCACACGTGGGACAGCCAGATTTCCGACGTATGGCTACACCTTC. The chain uses TRBV7-9 and TRBJ1-2; 7 positions agree with TRBD1. Germline V lookup: CDR1 SEHNR, CDR2 FQNEAQ (reference sequence). J lost 5 bases, V lost 3 bases, and 21 bases had no gene match. This CDR3 contains 19 residues.